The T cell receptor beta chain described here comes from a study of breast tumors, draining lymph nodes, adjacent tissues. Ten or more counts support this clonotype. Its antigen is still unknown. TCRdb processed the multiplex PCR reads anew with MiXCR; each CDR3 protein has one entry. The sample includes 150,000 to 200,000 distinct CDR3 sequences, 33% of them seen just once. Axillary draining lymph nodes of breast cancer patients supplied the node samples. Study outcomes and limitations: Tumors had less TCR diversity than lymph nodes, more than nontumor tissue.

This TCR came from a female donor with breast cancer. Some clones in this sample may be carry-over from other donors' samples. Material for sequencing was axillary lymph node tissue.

CDR3 loop: CASSTRTDSYNEQFF. CDR3 in DNA: TGCGCCAGCAGCACCCGGACAGACAGCTACAATGAGCAGTTCTTC. J is TRBJ2-1 and V is TRBV5-1; weak D call: TRBD1 (6 bases). Looked up from germline, CDR1 is SGHRS and CDR2 is YFSETQ. Trimming took 4 bases from V and 3 from J, leaving 14 bases between them. The CDR3 is made up of 15 amino acids.